These 2 T cell receptor beta chains came from one sample sequenced in a study of blood T cell repertoires in COVID-19. Repertoires were generated with immunoSEQ multiplex PCR, while TCRdb's copy carries only in-frame clones and drops some. The data show 350,000 to 400,000 clones, 85% to 90% seen once. The specimen sequenced was PBMCs or T cells enriched from blood (not recorded which). The source of these receptors is a man between 18 and 35 years old who had recovered from COVID-19.

In nucleotides, the CDR3 is TGTGCCAGCAGCGACGGACAGCTTATTAGCAATCAGCCCCAGCATTTT. Translating it yields CASSDGQLISNQPQHF. The chain carries TRBV3-1 (or the pseudogene TRBV3-2) and TRBJ1-5; D may be TRBD1 (6 bases). V was cut by 5 bases and J by 0 bases, with 14 bases left in between. The CDR3 loop spans 16 amino acids. CDR1 is LGHDT, CDR2 YNNKEL, per germline (reference sequence).

The chain employs TRBV28 and TRBJ2-1; 8 bases align to TRBD1. This CDR3 is 13 amino acids long. CDR1 is MDHEN and CDR2 is SYDVKM in the germline V gene. Trimming at V came to 5 bases and at J to 3 bases, leaving 0 bases not matched to a gene. CDR3 nucleotides: TGTGCCAGCAGTACAGGGGGCTACAATGAGCAGTTCTTC. Translating it yields CASSTGGYNEQFF.